These T cell receptor beta chains were read from a single sample in a study of shared clonotypes between healthy human individuals. Assay used: immunoSEQ multiplex PCR; TCRdb lists only in-frame clones, some missing. The data show roughly 590,000 clones, over 95% seen once. Material for sequencing was naive CD8+ T cells sorted from blood. The receptors come from a woman in her 30s in good health. The CDR3 runs from the conserved cysteine through the conserved F or W. D genes are given only for firm matches. Expanded clones are given a class, and other clones once, few, many or no size at all.

cdr3_aa: CASQPGLNTGELFF
cdr3_nt: TGTGCCAGCCAACCGGGTCTGAACACCGGGGAGCTGTTTTTT
d_call: -
v_call: TRBV27
j_call: TRBJ2-2
clone_size: -

cdr3_aa: CASSLGGSYNEQFF
cdr3_nt: TGTGCCAGCAGCTTAGGGGGATCCTACAATGAGCAGTTCTTC
d_call: -
v_call: TRBV11-3
j_call: TRBJ2-1
clone_size: -

cdr3_aa: CASSLLAGEYEQYF
cdr3_nt: TGTGCCAGCAGTTTGCTAGCGGGAGAGTACGAGCAGTACTTC
d_call: TRBD2
v_call: TRBV28
j_call: TRBJ2-7
clone_size: -

cdr3_aa: CASSGQGRVATNEKLFF
cdr3_nt: TGTGCCAGCAGCGGTCAGGGGAGGGTCGCAACTAATGAAAAACTGTTTTTT
d_call: -
v_call: TRBV7-9
j_call: TRBJ1-4
clone_size: -

cdr3_aa: CASSIGLAGLLSSYNEQFF
cdr3_nt: TGTGCCAGTAGTATCGGGTTAGCGGGATTGTTAAGCTCCTACAATGAGCAGTTCTTC
d_call: TRBD2
v_call: TRBV19
j_call: TRBJ2-1
clone_size: -

cdr3_aa: CASSYRDNNQPQHF
cdr3_nt: TGTGCCAGCAGCTACCGGGACAACAATCAGCCCCAGCATTTT
d_call: -
v_call: TRBV2
j_call: TRBJ1-5
clone_size: once

cdr3_aa: CAILAVENTGELFF
cdr3_nt: TGTGCCATCCTAGCGGTGGAGAACACCGGGGAGCTGTTTTTT
d_call: TRBD2
v_call: TRBV10-3
j_call: TRBJ2-2
clone_size: once

cdr3_aa: CASSLRRGSNQPQHF
cdr3_nt: TGTGCCAGCAGTTTAAGGAGGGGTAGCAATCAGCCCCAGCACTTT
d_call: -
v_call: TRBV28
j_call: TRBJ1-5
clone_size: once

cdr3_aa: CASPTLRGTYEQYF
cdr3_nt: TGTGCCAGCCCCACCCTCAGGGGGACCTACGAGCAGTACTTC
d_call: TRBD1
v_call: TRBV27
j_call: TRBJ2-7
clone_size: -

cdr3_aa: CAISDPGRDSYSGNTIYF
cdr3_nt: TGTGCCATCAGTGACCCCGGGCGGGACAGCTACTCTGGAAACACCATATATTTT
d_call: TRBD1
v_call: TRBV10-3
j_call: TRBJ1-3
clone_size: -

cdr3_aa: CASSIWARGGHEQYF
cdr3_nt: TGTGCCAGTAGTATATGGGCCAGGGGAGGCCACGAGCAGTACTTC
d_call: -
v_call: TRBV19
j_call: TRBJ2-7
clone_size: -

cdr3_aa: CASSPSPLNTDTQYF
cdr3_nt: TGTGCCAGCAGCCCATCTCCATTGAACACAGATACGCAGTATTTT
d_call: -
v_call: TRBV5-4
j_call: TRBJ2-3
clone_size: -

cdr3_aa: CASSPHKFSYEQYF
cdr3_nt: TGTGCCAGCAGCCCACACAAATTCTCCTACGAGCAGTACTTC
d_call: -
v_call: TRBV28
j_call: TRBJ2-7
clone_size: -

cdr3_aa: CASRDGGSWYEQYF
cdr3_nt: TGTGCCAGTAGAGACGGCGGGAGCTGGTACGAGCAGTACTTC
d_call: TRBD2
v_call: TRBV19
j_call: TRBJ2-7
clone_size: -

cdr3_aa: CASSIEGRGGGIQYF
cdr3_nt: TGTGCCAGTAGTATAGAGGGCAGGGGAGGTGGCATTCAGTACTTC
d_call: -
v_call: TRBV19
j_call: TRBJ2-4
clone_size: -

cdr3_aa: CASSSVDRGPDTQYF
cdr3_nt: TGCGCCAGCAGTTCGGTGGACAGGGGGCCCGATACGCAGTATTTT
d_call: TRBD1
v_call: TRBV23-1
j_call: TRBJ2-3
clone_size: -

cdr3_aa: CASSESESLPGELFF
cdr3_nt: TGCGCCAGCAGTGAGTCGGAATCTTTACCCGGGGAGCTGTTTTTT
d_call: -
v_call: TRBV10-1
j_call: TRBJ2-2
clone_size: -

cdr3_aa: CASSGELAGGDQDF
cdr3_nt: TGTGCCAGCAGCGGGGAGCTAGCGGGAGGGGATCAAGACTTC
d_call: TRBD2
v_call: TRBV5-6
j_call: TRBJ2-7
clone_size: -

cdr3_aa: CASSATGVGNTIYF
cdr3_nt: TGTGCCAGCAGCGCGACAGGGGTTGGAAACACCATATATTTT
d_call: TRBD1
v_call: TRBV9
j_call: TRBJ1-3
clone_size: -

cdr3_aa: CASSQITGYF
cdr3_nt: TGCGCCAGCAGCCAAATAACGGGGTATTTT
d_call: -
v_call: TRBV4-1
j_call: TRBJ2-3
clone_size: -